In its sample, the clone carrying this T cell receptor (beta chain) was seen many times. Together with thyroid ultrasound, orbital computed tomography, serum thyroxine and TRAb, clinical symptoms were used for diagnoses. From RNA transcripts, TCR beta CDR3 regions were amplified. An initial round of RT-PCR targeting the TCR CDR3 relied on the HTBI primer set. TCRdb re-called the multiplex PCR reads with MiXCR, one entry per CDR3 protein. Among fewer than 750,000 distinct CDR3 sequences listed, about 45% were seen once. The data belong to a study of T cells in Graves' hyperthyroidism and ophthalmopathy. This CDR3 spans 13 amino acids. After removal of 10 bases from V and 1 base from J, the junction contained 5 bases not matched to a gene. Germline CDR1 reads LNHNV; CDR2 reads YYDKDF (reference sequence).

The V and J genes are TRBV15 and TRBJ1-1; 8 bases line up with TRBD1. Material: peripheral blood or thyroid tissue (not recorded which). This receptor was taken from a woman under 30 with Graves' hyperthyroidism. The CDR3 is CAIEDRGNTEAFF. As DNA, the CDR3 is TGTGCCATCGAAGACAGGGGGAACACTGAAGCTTTCTTT.